Listed here are 8 T cell receptor beta chains from one sample, sequenced in a study of long-term antiretroviral therapy in people with HIV. Runs used v3.0 of the immunoSEQ assay and were done at survey level. Measured with immunoSEQ multiplex PCR; TCRdb has only the in-frame clones, and not every one. Here the sample spans almost 30,000 clones, 93% being singletons. This material consisted of unsorted PBMCs, taken around 6.3 years after starting antiretroviral therapy. All receptors derive from a woman aged 40-49 years with HIV.

In nucleotides, the CDR3 is TGTGCCAGCAGCTTGTTAGGCACAGATACGCAGTATTTT. Encoded protein: CASSLLGTDTQYF. The chain carries TRBV5-5 and TRBJ2-3, with D uncertain. Trimming removed 1 base from V and 1 base from J, with 4 bases in between. The CDR3 has 13 amino acids. In germline, CDR1 is SGHKS, CDR2 YYEKEE (reference sequence).

The rearrangement uses TRBV6-1 and TRBJ1-5, with 10 positions matching TRBD1. After removal of 4 bases from V and 6 bases from J, the junction contained 12 bases not matched to a gene. This CDR3 has 17 amino acids. CDR1 is MNHNS, CDR2 SASEGT, per germline. CDR3 in DNA: TGTGCCAGCAGTGGCGACGGGACAGGGGCCCCCAGTCAGCCCCAGCATTTT. It translates to CASSGDGTGAPSQPQHF.

The chain employs TRBV15 and TRBJ1-2, with D possibly being TRBD1 (5 bases). The CDR3 sequence is 15 residues long. Trimming shortened V by 0 bases and J by 6 bases, and 14 bases separated the two germline ends. CDR1 LNHNV and CDR2 YYDKDF come from the germline V gene (reference sequence). The DNA of the CDR3 is TGTGCCACCAGCAGAGATCACGGTTCAGGGAATGGCTACACCTTC. It codes for CATSRDHGSGNGYTF.

The V call is TRBV7-2, the J call TRBJ1-6; D remains ambiguous. This CDR3 spans 13 amino acids. Trimming shortened V by 3 bases and J by 8 bases, and 8 bases separated the two germline ends. The V gene's germline CDR1 is SGHTA and CDR2 FQGNSA. CDR3 amino acids: CASSFGGDSPLHF. For the CDR3, the DNA is TGTGCCAGCAGCTTTGGCGGAGATTCACCCCTCCACTTT.

This clone was seen a handful of times. This chain connects TRBV6-5 to TRBJ2-7; D could derive from TRBD1 or TRBD2 (7 bases each). V was trimmed by 5 bases and J by 3 bases, leaving 17 bases between them. The CDR3 has 15 amino acids. From germline, CDR1 is MNHEY and CDR2 SVGAGI. The CDR3 DNA reads as TGTGCCAGCAGTGGTAACACAGGGGAGGGCTACGAGCAGTACTTC. Its protein is CASSGNTGEGYEQYF.

This chain connects TRBV4-2 to TRBJ1-1; 9 positions agree with TRBD1. The CDR3 extends over 16 amino acids. CDR1 and CDR2 (germline): LGHNA, YNFKEQ. J was trimmed by 2 bases and V by 4 bases; bases with no gene match: 8. Here the CDR3 DNA reads TGTGCCAGCAGCCGACCGGGACAGGGAATAAACACTGAAGCTTTCTTT. Amino acids: CASSRPGQGINTEAFF.

This chain uses TRBV5-6 with TRBJ2-2, with D uncertain. Germline V gene data show CDR1 as SGHDT and CDR2 as YYEEEE. V was cut by 4 bases and J by 5 bases, with 6 bases left in between. The CDR3 length is 12 residues. CDR3 amino acids: CASSPGTGELFF. For the CDR3, the DNA is TGTGCCAGCAGCCCCGGGACCGGGGAGCTGTTTTTT.

This chain connects TRBV15 to TRBJ2-1, with D maybe TRBD1 (7 bases). V was shortened by 0 bases and J by 7 bases, with 10 bases between the two germline ends. The CDR3 is 14 amino acids. Germline CDR1 is LNHNV and CDR2 is YYDKDF (reference sequence). The DNA for the CDR3 is TGTGCCACCAGCAGAGAACAGGGGAGGAATGAGCAGTTCTTC. Translation: CATSREQGRNEQFF.